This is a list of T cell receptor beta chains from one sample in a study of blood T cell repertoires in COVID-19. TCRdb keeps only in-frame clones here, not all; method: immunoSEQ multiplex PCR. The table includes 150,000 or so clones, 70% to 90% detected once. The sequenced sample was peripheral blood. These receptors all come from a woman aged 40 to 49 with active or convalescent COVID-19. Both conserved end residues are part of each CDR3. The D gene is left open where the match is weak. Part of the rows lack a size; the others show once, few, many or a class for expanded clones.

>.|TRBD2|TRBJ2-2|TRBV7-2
CASRDGLAENTGELFF
TGTGCCAGCAGAGACGGACTAGCGGAGAACACCGGGGAGCTGTTTTTT
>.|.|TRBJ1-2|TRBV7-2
CASSLARGNYGYTF
TGTGCCAGCAGCTTAGCTCGGGGTAACTATGGCTACACCTTC
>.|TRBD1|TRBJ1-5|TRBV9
CASSATGGGQPQHF
TGTGCCAGCAGTGCCACAGGGGGCGGTCAGCCCCAGCATTTT
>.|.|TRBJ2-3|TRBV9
CASSANQDIPSTDTQYF
TGTGCCAGCAGCGCAAATCAGGACATACCTAGCACAGATACGCAGTATTTT
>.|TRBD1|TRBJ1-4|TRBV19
CASSIRQGFEKLFF
TGTGCCAGTAGTATTAGACAGGGGTTTGAAAAACTGTTTTTT
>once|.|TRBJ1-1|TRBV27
CASSVRYSLNTEAFF
TGTGCCAGCAGTGTAAGGTACAGCTTGAACACTGAAGCTTTCTTT
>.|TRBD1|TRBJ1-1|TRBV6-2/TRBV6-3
CASSYSGDSKAFF
TGTGCCAGCAGTTACTCGGGGGACAGTAAAGCTTTCTTT
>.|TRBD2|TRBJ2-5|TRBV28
CASSFSGRGQETQYF
TGTGCCAGCAGTTTTAGCGGGAGGGGGCAAGAGACCCAGTACTTC
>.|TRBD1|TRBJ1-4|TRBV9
CASSVSTGEKLFF
TGTGCCAGCAGCGTATCGACAGGGGAAAAACTGTTTTTT
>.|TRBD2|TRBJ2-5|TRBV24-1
CATSGTSGRAGETQYF
TGTGCCACCAGTGGAACTAGCGGGAGGGCCGGGGAGACCCAGTACTTC
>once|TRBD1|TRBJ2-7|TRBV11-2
CASSSPRGQGHEQYF
TGTGCCAGCAGCTCACCTAGGGGACAGGGCCACGAGCAGTACTTC
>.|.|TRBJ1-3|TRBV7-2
CASSVWGGRGNTIYF
TGTGCCAGCAGCGTTTGGGGGGGACGCGGAAACACCATATATTTT
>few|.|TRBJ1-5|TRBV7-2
CASSPSVGAQRHF
TGTGCCAGCAGCCCCAGCGTAGGGGCCCAGCGGCATTTT
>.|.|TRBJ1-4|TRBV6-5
CASILSGTNEKLFF
TGTGCCAGCATCTTATCAGGGACTAATGAAAAACTGTTTTTT
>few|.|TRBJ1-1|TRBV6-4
CASGVERGTEAFF
TGTGCCAGCGGGGTTGAACGGGGCACTGAAGCTTTCTTT
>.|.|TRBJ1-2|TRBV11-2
CASSLGAGGQGYTF
TGTGCCAGCAGCTTAGGGGCGGGGGGACAAGGCTACACCTTC
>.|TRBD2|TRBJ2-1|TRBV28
CASSLAGAYNEQFF
TGTGCCAGCAGTCTAGCGGGCGCCTACAATGAGCAGTTCTTC
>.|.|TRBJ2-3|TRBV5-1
CASSPGMLTDTQYF
TGCGCCAGCAGTCCCGGGATGCTGACAGATACGCAGTATTTT
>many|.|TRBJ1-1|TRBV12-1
CASSPGGRGANTEAFF
TGTGCCAGTTCCCCCGGGGGGCGCGGTGCGAACACTGAAGCTTTCTTT
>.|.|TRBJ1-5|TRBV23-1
CASSQSGDRDSNQPQHF
TGCGCCAGCAGTCAATCCGGCGACAGAGATAGCAATCAGCCCCAGCATTTT
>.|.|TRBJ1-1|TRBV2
CASEGGARTEAFF
TGTGCCAGCGAAGGTGGGGCTCGGACTGAAGCTTTCTTT
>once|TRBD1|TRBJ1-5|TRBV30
CAWSFGQGQQPQHF
TGTGCCTGGAGTTTTGGACAGGGCCAACAGCCCCAGCATTTT
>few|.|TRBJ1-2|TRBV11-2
CASSLDQGIGGYTF
TGTGCCAGCAGCTTAGATCAGGGAATAGGGGGCTACACCTTC
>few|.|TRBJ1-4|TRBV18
CASSPGLAAEKLFF
TGTGCCAGCTCCCCAGGATTGGCGGCAGAAAAACTGTTTTTT
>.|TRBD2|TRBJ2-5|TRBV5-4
CASSSPTSGRLGGETQYF
TGTGCCAGCAGCTCGCCCACTAGCGGGAGGCTCGGAGGGGAGACCCAGTACTTC
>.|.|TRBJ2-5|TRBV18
CASSPSGIETQYF
TGTGCCAGCTCACCCTCAGGGATCGAGACCCAGTACTTC
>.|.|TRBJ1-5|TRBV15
CATSRDRDSSGVNQPQHF
TGTGCCACCAGCAGAGATAGAGACAGCTCGGGGGTCAATCAGCCCCAGCATTTT
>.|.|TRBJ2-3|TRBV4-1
CASSQDWNGDTDTQYF
TGCGCCAGCAGCCAAGATTGGAACGGGGACACAGATACGCAGTATTTT
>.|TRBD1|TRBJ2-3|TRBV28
CASSLRGQSTDTQYF
TGTGCCAGCAGTTTAAGGGGACAGAGCACAGATACGCAGTATTTT
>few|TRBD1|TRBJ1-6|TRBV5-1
CASSGQGSNSPLHF
TGCGCCAGCAGCGGACAGGGGTCGAATTCACCCCTCCACTTT
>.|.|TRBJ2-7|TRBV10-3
CAISDDAGRGGGAGFRRREQYF
TGTGCCATCAGTGATGACGCTGGCAGGGGAGGGGGAGCGGGGTTTCGGAGGCGCGAGCAGTACTTC
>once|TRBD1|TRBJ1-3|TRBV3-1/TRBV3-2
CASRATGGSGNTIYF
TGTGCCAGCAGAGCGACAGGGGGAAGTGGAAACACCATATATTTT
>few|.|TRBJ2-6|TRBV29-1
CSVQSGANVLTF
TGCAGCGTCCAGTCTGGGGCCAACGTCCTGACTTTC
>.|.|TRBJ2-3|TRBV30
CAWPRGGILSDTQYF
TGTGCCTGGCCAAGGGGGGGTATCTTGTCAGATACGCAGTATTTT
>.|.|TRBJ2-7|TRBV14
CASSQDDTSSYEQYF
TGTGCCAGCAGCCAAGATGACACTAGCTCCTACGAGCAGTACTTC
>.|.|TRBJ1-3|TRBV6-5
CASSYSRSSGNTIYF
TGTGCCAGCAGTTATTCCAGAAGCTCTGGAAACACCATATATTTT
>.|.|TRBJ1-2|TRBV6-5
CASSPGYYGYTF
TGTGCCAGCAGCCCCGGGTACTATGGCTACACCTTC
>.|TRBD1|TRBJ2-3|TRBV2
CATDRGGTDTQYF
TGTGCCACAGACAGGGGAGGCACAGATACGCAGTATTTT
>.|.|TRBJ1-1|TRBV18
CASSPPEGTEAFF
TGTGCCAGCTCACCACCTGAGGGCACTGAAGCTTTCTTT
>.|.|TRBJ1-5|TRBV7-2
CASSLGREGAFDQPQHF
TGTGCCAGCAGCTTAGGACGGGAGGGCGCGTTCGATCAGCCCCAGCATTTT
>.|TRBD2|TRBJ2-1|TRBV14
CASSPTLGSGSFGSYNEQFF
TGTGCCAGCAGCCCCACCCTTGGTAGCGGGAGTTTCGGGTCCTACAATGAGCAGTTCTTC
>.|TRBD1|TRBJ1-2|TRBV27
CASSYTGGNYGYTF
TGTGCCAGCAGTTATACAGGGGGTAACTATGGCTACACCTTC
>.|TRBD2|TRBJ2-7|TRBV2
CASSSGVSYEQYF
TGTGCCAGCAGTAGCGGGGTCTCCTACGAGCAGTACTTC
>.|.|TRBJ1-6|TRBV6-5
CASSRGLRSPLHF
TGTGCCAGCAGTCGGGGACTGAGGTCACCCCTCCACTTT
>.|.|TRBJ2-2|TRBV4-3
CASSQDTSSDTGELFF
TGCGCCAGCAGCCAAGACACTTCCTCGGACACCGGGGAGCTGTTTTTT
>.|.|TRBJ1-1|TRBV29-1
CSVASGFF
TGCAGCGTTGCGTCGGGTTTCTTT
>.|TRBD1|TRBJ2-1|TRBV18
CASSLSGQGVGEQFF
TGTGCCAGCTCACTATCTGGGCAGGGGGTAGGAGAGCAGTTCTTC
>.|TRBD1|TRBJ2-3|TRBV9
CASSLRAGGKDTQYF
TGTGCCAGCAGCCTCAGGGCAGGGGGCAAAGATACGCAGTATTTT
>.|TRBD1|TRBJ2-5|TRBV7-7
CASSLAGGAARETQYF
TGTGCCAGCAGCTTAGCAGGGGGCGCGGCTCGAGAGACCCAGTACTTC
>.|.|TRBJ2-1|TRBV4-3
CASSQDASSRTIYNEQFF
TGCGCCAGCAGCCAAGATGCGTCTAGCAGGACGATTTACAATGAGCAGTTCTTC
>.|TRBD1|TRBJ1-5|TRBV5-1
CASSQGTGNQPQHF
TGCGCCAGCAGCCAAGGGACAGGGAATCAGCCCCAGCATTTT
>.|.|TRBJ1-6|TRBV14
CASSQETGSPLHF
TGTGCCAGCAGCCAAGAGACAGGTTCACCCCTCCACTTT
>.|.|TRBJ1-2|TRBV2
CASSEGRSYGYTF
TGTGCCAGCAGTGAGGGCAGGTCCTATGGCTACACCTTC
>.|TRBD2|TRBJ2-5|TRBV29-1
CSVAGGSLKETQYF
TGCAGCGTTGCGGGGGGTTCACTCAAGGAGACCCAGTACTTC
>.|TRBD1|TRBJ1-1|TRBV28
CASRLTGVTEAFF
TGTGCCAGCAGACTAACAGGGGTCACTGAAGCTTTCTTT
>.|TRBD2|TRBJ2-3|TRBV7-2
CASSLYTSGRATDTQYF
TGTGCCAGCAGCTTGTACACTAGCGGGAGAGCCACAGATACGCAGTATTTT
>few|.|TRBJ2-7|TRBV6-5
CASSYSTRSEQYF
TGTGCCAGCAGTTACTCGACTAGATCCGAGCAGTACTTC
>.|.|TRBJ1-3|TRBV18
CASSPRETGTIYF
TGTGCCAGCTCACCGAGGGAGACGGGCACCATATATTTT
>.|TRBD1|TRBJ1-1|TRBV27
CASSRHRGGGTEAFF
TGTGCCAGCAGTAGACACAGGGGAGGAGGCACTGAAGCTTTCTTT
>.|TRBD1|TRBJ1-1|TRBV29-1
CSVTRSTGGGEAFF
TGCAGCGTCACACGTTCGACAGGGGGCGGTGAAGCTTTCTTT